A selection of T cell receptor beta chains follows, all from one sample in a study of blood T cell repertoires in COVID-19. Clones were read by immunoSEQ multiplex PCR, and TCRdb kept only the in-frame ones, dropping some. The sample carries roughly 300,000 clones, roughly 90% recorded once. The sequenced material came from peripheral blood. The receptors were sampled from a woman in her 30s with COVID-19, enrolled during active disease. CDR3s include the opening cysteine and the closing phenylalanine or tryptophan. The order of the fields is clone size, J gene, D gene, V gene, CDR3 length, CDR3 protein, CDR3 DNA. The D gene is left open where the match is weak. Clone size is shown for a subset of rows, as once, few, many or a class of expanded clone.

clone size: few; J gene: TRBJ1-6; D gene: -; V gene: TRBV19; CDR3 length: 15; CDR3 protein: CASSRQPGTNSPLHF; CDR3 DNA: TGTGCCAGTAGTCGCCAGCCAGGGACAAATTCACCCCTCCACTTT
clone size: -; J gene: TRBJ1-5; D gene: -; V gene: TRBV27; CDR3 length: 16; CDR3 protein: CASSELGRGSVKPQHF; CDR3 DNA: TGTGCCAGCAGTGAATTGGGGCGGGGGTCGGTCAAGCCCCAGCATTTT
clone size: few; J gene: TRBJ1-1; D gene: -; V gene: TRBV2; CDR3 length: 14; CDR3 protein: CASSGSGQSGTAFF; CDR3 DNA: TGTGCCAGCAGCGGATCCGGTCAGTCGGGGACTGCTTTCTTT
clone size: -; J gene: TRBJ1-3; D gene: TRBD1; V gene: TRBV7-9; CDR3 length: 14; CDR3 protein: CASSQQGAGNTIYF; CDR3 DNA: TGTGCCAGCAGCCAACAGGGGGCTGGAAACACCATATATTTT
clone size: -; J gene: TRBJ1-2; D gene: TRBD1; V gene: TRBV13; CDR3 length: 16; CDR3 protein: CASSRSGQITNYGYTF; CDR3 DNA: TGTGCCAGCAGCAGATCGGGACAGATTACTAACTATGGCTACACCTTC
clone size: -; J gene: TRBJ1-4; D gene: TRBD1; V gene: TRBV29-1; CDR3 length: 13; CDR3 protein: CSVVGQGGEKLFF; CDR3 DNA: TGCAGCGTTGTGGGACAGGGAGGTGAAAAACTGTTTTTT
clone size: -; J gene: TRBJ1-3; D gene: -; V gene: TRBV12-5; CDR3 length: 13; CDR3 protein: CASGLGGGNTIYF; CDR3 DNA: TGTGCTAGTGGTTTGGGAGGAGGAAACACCATATATTTT
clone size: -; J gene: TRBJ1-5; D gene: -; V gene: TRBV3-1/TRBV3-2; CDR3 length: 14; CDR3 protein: CASSQAGRNQPQHF; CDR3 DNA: TGTGCCAGCAGCCAAGCAGGTCGCAATCAGCCCCAGCATTTT
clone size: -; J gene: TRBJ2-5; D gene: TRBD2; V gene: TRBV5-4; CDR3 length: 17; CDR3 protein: CASSTGLAGGRQETQYF; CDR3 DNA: TGTGCCAGCAGCACGGGACTAGCGGGGGGTAGACAAGAGACCCAGTACTTC
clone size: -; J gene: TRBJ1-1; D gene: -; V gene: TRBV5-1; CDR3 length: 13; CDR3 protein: CASRKGAGTEAFF; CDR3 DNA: TGCGCCAGCAGGAAAGGCGCAGGGACTGAAGCTTTCTTT
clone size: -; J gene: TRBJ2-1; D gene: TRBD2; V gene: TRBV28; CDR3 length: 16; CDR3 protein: CASSSTSGGKGNEQFF; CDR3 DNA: TGTGCCAGCAGCTCGACTAGCGGGGGTAAGGGCAATGAGCAGTTCTTC
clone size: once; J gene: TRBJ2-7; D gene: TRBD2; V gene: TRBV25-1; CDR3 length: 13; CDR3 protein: CASSDGTSYEQYF; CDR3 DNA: TGTGCCAGCAGTGACGGGACTAGCTACGAGCAGTACTTC
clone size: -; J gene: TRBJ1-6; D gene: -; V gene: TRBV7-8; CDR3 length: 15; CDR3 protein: CASSLRQGKGSPLHF; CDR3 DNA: TGTGCCAGCAGCTTAAGGCAGGGAAAGGGGTCACCCCTCCACTTT
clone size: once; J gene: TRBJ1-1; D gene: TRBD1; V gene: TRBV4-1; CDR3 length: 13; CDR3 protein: CASSPPGDREAFF; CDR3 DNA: TGCGCCAGCAGCCCCCCCGGGGACAGGGAAGCTTTCTTT
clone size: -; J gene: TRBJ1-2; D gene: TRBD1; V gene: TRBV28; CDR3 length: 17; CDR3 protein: CASSLRGTGGIGYGYTF; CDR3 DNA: TGTGCCAGCAGTTTAAGGGGGACAGGGGGGATCGGCTATGGCTACACCTTC
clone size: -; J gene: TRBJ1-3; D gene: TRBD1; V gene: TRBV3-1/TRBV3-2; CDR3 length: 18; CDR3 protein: CASSQDRGRGRTGNTIYF; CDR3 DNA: TGTGCCAGCAGCCAAGATAGGGGCAGGGGGCGGACTGGAAACACCATATATTTT
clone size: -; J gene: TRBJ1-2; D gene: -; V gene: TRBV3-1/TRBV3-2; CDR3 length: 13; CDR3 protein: CASSQEQFYGYTF; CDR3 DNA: TGTGCCAGCAGCCAAGAACAGTTCTATGGCTACACCTTC
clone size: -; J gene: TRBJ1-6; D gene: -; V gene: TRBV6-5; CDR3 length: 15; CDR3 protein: CASSYEVTRNSPLHF; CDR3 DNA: TGTGCCAGCAGTTACGAGGTGACCCGAAATTCACCCCTCCACTTT
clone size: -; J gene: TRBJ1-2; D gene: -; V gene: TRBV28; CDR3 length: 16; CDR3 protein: CASSSRHGGGSYGYTF; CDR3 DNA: TGTGCCAGCAGTTCACGGCATGGAGGAGGGTCCTATGGCTACACCTTC
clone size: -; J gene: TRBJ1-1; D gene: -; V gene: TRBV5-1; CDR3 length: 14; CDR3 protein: CASSLGQRNTEAFF; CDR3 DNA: TGCGCCAGCAGCTTGGGACAACGGAACACTGAAGCTTTCTTT
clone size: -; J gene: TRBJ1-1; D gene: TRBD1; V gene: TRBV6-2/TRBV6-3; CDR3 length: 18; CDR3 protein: CASSYATGHRGPGTEAFF; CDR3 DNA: TGTGCCAGCAGTTACGCTACCGGGCACAGGGGGCCGGGCACTGAAGCTTTCTTT
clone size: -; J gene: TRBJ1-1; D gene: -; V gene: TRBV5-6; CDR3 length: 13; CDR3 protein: CASSLLRGTEAFF; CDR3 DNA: TGTGCCAGCAGCCTACTCAGGGGCACTGAAGCTTTCTTT
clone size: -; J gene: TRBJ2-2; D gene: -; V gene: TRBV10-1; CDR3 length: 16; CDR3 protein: CASSERRGPNTGELFF; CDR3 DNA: TGCGCCAGCAGTGAGAGGAGGGGGCCGAACACCGGGGAGCTGTTTTTT
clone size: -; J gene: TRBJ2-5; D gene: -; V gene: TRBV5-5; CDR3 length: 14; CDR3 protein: CASSFRRGSETQYF; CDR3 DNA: TGTGCCAGCAGCTTCCGAAGGGGGTCCGAGACCCAGTACTTC
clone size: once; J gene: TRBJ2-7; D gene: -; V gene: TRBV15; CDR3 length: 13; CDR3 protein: CATSIRGTYEQYF; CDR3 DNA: TGTGCCACCAGCATAAGGGGGACCTACGAGCAGTACTTC
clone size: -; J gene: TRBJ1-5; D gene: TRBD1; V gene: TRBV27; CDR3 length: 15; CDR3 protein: CASSLSGQRNQPQHF; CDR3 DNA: TGTGCCAGCAGTTTATCGGGACAGCGCAATCAGCCCCAGCATTTT
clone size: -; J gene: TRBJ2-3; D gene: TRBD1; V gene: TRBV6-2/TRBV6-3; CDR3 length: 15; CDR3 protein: CASSSTGRGHDTQYF; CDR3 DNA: TGTGCCAGCAGCTCAACAGGAAGGGGGCACGATACGCAGTATTTT
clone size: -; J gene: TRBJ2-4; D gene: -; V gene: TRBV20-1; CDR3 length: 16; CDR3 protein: CSASSSDRVSKNIQYF; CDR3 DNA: TGCAGTGCTAGTTCCAGCGATCGTGTGTCCAAAAACATTCAGTACTTC
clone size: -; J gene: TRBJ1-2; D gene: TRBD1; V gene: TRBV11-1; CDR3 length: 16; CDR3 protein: CASSPRRGGGLDGYTF; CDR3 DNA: TGTGCCAGCAGCCCTCGCCGAGGGGGCGGACTGGATGGCTACACCTTC
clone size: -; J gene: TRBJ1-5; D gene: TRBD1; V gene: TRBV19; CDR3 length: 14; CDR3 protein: CASNEGTGSQPQHF; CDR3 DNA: TGTGCCAGTAATGAAGGGACAGGGTCTCAGCCCCAGCATTTT
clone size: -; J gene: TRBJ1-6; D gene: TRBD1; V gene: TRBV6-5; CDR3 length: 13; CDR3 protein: CASSNRDRGPLHF; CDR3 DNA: TGTGCCAGCAGTAACCGGGACAGGGGACCCCTCCACTTT
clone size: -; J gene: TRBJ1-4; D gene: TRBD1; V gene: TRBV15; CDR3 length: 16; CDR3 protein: CATSRGDRATNEKLFF; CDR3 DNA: TGTGCCACCAGCAGAGGCGACAGGGCAACTAATGAAAAACTGTTTTTT
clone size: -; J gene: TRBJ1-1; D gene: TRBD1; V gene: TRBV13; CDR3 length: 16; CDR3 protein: CASSSRTGEMNTEAFF; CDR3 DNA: TGTGCCAGCAGCTCTCGGACAGGGGAAATGAACACTGAAGCTTTCTTT
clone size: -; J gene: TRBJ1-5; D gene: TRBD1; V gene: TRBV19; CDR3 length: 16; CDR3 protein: CASSTRQGGLHQPQHF; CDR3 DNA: TGTGCCAGTAGTACCAGACAGGGAGGCTTACATCAGCCCCAGCATTTT
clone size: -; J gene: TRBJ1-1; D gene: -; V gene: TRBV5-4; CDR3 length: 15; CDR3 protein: CASSLNEFMNTEAFF; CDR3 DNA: TGTGCCAGCAGCTTGAATGAGTTCATGAACACTGAAGCTTTCTTT
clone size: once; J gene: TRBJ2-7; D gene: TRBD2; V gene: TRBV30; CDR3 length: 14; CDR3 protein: CAWSVAGGWYEQYF; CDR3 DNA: TGTGCCTGGAGTGTAGCGGGGGGTTGGTACGAGCAGTACTTC
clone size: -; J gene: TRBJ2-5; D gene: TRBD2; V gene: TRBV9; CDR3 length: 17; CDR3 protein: CASSVVGRTSGQETQYF; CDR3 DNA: TGTGCCAGCAGCGTAGTTGGAAGGACTAGCGGCCAAGAGACCCAGTACTTC
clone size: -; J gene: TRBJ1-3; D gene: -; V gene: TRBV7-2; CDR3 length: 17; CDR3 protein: CASSSLLGVQSGNTIYF; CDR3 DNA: TGTGCCAGCAGCAGTCTCCTGGGCGTTCAATCTGGAAACACCATATATTTT
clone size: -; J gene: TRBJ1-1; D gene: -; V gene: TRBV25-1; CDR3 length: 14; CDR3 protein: CASTDTTRNTEAFF; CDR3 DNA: TGTGCCAGCACCGACACGACCCGGAACACTGAAGCTTTCTTT
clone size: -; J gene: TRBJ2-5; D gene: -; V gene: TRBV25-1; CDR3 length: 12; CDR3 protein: CASRSAQETQYF; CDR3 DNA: TGTGCCAGCAGGTCCGCCCAGGAGACCCAGTACTTC
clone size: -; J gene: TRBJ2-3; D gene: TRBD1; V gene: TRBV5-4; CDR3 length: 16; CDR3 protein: CASSFDRDPSTDTQYF; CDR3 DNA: TGTGCCAGCAGCTTTGACAGGGATCCTAGCACAGATACGCAGTATTTT
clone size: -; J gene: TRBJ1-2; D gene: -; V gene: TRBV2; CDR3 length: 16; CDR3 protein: CASTKGKGSANYGYTF; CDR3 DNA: TGTGCCAGCACCAAGGGGAAGGGCTCAGCTAACTATGGCTACACCTTC
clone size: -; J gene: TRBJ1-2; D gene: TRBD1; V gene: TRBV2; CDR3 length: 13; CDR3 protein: CASSGQGSYGYTF; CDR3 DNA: TGTGCCAGCAGTGGACAGGGGAGCTATGGCTACACCTTC
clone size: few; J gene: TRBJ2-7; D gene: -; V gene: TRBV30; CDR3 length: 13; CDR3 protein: CAWSVATPGEQYF; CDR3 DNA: TGTGCCTGGAGTGTAGCTACCCCGGGGGAGCAGTACTTC
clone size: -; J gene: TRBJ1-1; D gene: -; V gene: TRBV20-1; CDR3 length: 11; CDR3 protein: CSPYRNTEAFF; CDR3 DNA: TGCAGTCCCTACAGGAACACTGAAGCTTTCTTT
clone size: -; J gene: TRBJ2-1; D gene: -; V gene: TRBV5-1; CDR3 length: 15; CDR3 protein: CASSSERSRTGEQFF; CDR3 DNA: TGCGCCAGCAGCTCGGAGCGCTCCCGTACGGGTGAGCAGTTCTTC
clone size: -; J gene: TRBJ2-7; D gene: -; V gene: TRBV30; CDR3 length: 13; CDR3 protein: CAWSVGTGREQYF; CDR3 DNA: TGTGCCTGGAGTGTGGGCACAGGGCGCGAGCAGTACTTC
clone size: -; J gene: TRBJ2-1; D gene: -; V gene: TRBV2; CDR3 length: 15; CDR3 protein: CASIPGRVDYNEQFF; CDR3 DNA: TGTGCCAGCATCCCCGGCAGGGTGGACTACAATGAGCAGTTCTTC
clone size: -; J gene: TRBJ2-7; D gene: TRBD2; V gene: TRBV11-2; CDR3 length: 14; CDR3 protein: CASSLTSGDHEQYF; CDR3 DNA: TGTGCCAGCAGCTTAACTAGCGGGGACCACGAGCAGTACTTC
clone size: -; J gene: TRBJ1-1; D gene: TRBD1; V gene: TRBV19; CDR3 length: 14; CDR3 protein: CASSAGQSNTEAFF; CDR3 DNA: TGTGCCAGTAGTGCGGGACAGTCGAACACTGAAGCTTTCTTT